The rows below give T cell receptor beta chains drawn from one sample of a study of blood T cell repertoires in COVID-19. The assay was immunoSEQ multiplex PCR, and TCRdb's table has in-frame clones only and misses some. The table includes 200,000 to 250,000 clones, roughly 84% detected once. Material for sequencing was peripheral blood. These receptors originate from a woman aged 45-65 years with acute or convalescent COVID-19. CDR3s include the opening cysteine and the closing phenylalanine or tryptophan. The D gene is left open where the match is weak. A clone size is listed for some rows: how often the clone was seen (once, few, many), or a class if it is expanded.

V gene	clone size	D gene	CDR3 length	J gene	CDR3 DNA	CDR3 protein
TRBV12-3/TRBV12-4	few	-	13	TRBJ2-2	TGTGCCAGCAGGCGACCGGGGGCCGGGGAGCTGTTTTTT	CASRRPGAGELFF
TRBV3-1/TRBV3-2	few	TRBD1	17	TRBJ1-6	TGTGCCAGCAGCCATGAACGGACAGGTTCAACTTTACCACCCCTCCACTTT	CASSHERTGSTLPPLHF
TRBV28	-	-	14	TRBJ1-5	TGTGCCAGCAGTAGCGTACAGGCTGCTCAGCCCCAGCATTTT	CASSSVQAAQPQHF
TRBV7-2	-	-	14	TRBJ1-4	TGTGCCAGCAGCTTCCCAGGGTACGGTGAAAAACTGTTTTTT	CASSFPGYGEKLFF
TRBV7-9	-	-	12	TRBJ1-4	TGTGCCACCGACCGGGACACCGAAAAACTGTTTTTT	CATDRDTEKLFF
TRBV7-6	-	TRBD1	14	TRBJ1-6	TGTGCCAGCAGCCATCGGGACAGGGGTACACCCCTCCACTTT	CASSHRDRGTPLHF
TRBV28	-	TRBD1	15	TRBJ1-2	TGTGCCAGCACCCCGCCCCCGACAGGGAGCTATGGCTACACCTTC	CASTPPPTGSYGYTF
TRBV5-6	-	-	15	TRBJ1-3	TGTGCCAGCAGCCCCACGGGGGGAACTGGAAACACCATATATTTT	CASSPTGGTGNTIYF
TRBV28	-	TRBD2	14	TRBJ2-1	TGTGCCAGCAGCCTAGCGGGGGGTCCCAATGAGCAGTTCTTC	CASSLAGGPNEQFF
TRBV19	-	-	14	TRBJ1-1	TGTGCCAGTAGTGGGGGCGCCCAACGGCCTGAAGCTTTCTTT	CASSGGAQRPEAFF
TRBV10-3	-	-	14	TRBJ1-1	TGTGCCATCCGGGGAGGGTCGCTGAACACTGAAGCTTTCTTT	CAIRGGSLNTEAFF
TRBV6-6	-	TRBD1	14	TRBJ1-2	TGTGCCAGCAGGCCAGGGGGCGCGGGCTATGGCTACACCTTC	CASRPGGAGYGYTF
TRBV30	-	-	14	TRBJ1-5	TGTGCCTGGAGTGGGAAGGGGGGGACCTGGCCCCAGCATTTT	CAWSGKGGTWPQHF
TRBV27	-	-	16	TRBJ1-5	TGTGCCAGCAGTCAAAAAGGGGCGGATAGCAATCAGCCCCAGCATTTT	CASSQKGADSNQPQHF
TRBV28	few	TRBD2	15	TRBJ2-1	TGTGCCAGCAGTACGGGACTAGCGGGAGCAGGCGAGCAGTTCTTC	CASSTGLAGAGEQFF
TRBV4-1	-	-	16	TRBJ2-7	TGCGCCAGCAGCCAAGAGGTTTCCGACTACACCTACGAGCAGTACTTC	CASSQEVSDYTYEQYF